This entry lists 11 T cell receptor beta chains sequenced from one sample in a study of cytomegalovirus exposure and HLA in healthy donors. Primers for the PCR totalled 60 Vbeta and 13 Jbeta. Assay used: immunoSEQ multiplex PCR; TCRdb lists only in-frame clones, some missing. The sample holds around 130,000 clones; around 79% are singletons and the top ten take roughly 1.5%. Sequences were obtained from PBMCs. These TCRs come from a woman younger than 35 in good health and CMV-seronegative.

This clone has only a few counts. This chain uses TRBV4-1 with TRBJ2-1, with 8 bases aligning to TRBD2. CDR1 is MGHRA and CDR2 is YSYEKL in the germline V gene. CDR3 size: 17 residues. V trimming: 3 bases; J trimming: 5 bases; junction bases outside the gene matches: 12. DNA of the CDR3: TGCGCCAGCAGCCAGACCGGAGGGACTAGGGGCCACAATGAGCAGTTCTTC. Protein: CASSQTGGTRGHNEQFF.

CDR3 coding DNA: TGTGCCTGGAGTGTATGGGGGGGCTTCTCCTACAATGAGCAGTTCTTC. Encoded protein: CAWSVWGGFSYNEQFF. The chain is built from TRBV30 and TRBJ2-1; possible D gene TRBD2, 7 bases. There are 16 residues in the CDR3. The germline V and J ends were trimmed by 0 bases and 0 bases, with 12 bases remaining between them. Germline lookup yields CDR1 GTSNPN and CDR2 SVGIG (reference sequence).

The chain carries TRBV11-2 and TRBJ1-3; TRBD1 might be the D (6 bases). CDR3 length equals 14 residues. V lost 7 bases and J lost 4, with 14 bases in between. CDR1 is SGHAT and CDR2 is FQNNGV in the germline V gene. The CDR3 DNA follows: TGTGCCAGCATGCGGGGGCAGGAGGGAAACACCATATATTTT. Amino acid sequence: CASMRGQEGNTIYF.

The gene calls are TRBV6-1 and TRBJ2-2; 7 bases are shared with TRBD1. V gave up 4 bases and J gave up 5 bases; unmatched junction bases: 13. The CDR3 runs to 17 residues. Per the germline V gene, CDR1 is MNHNS and CDR2 is SASEGT. The CDR3 DNA reads TGTGCCAGCAGTGGGGCGCCAGAAAGGGGGCGAACCGGGGAGCTGTTTTTT. It is translated as CASSGAPERGRTGELFF.

This clone was picked up one time. This sequence joins TRBV7-8 and TRBJ2-5; D is ambiguous. The germline gives CDR1 SGHVS, CDR2 FQNEAQ. The CDR3 loop spans 13 amino acids. V lost 5 bases and J 5 bases, leaving 12 bases between the germline ends. The CDR3 DNA sequence: TGTGCCAGCAGCCTAACTCCCGGGGAGACCCAGTACTTC. Translating gives CASSLTPGETQYF.

This clone appeared a few times. The V and J genes are TRBV5-1 and TRBJ2-3, with 11 bases fitting TRBD2. The CDR3 is 18 residues long. In germline, CDR1 is SGHRS, CDR2 YFSETQ. V shed 3 bases, J shed 6 bases, and the junction held 15 bases outside the gene matches. The CDR3 loop reads CASSSGTSGVGGGDTQYF. The CDR3 DNA sequence: TGCGCCAGCAGCTCGGGGACTAGCGGAGTGGGGGGCGGCGATACGCAGTATTTT.

The V gene is TRBV18, the J gene TRBJ2-3; 7 bases line up with TRBD1. Trimming at V came to 3 bases and at J to 3 bases, leaving 3 bases not matched to a gene. The germline gives CDR1 KGHSH, CDR2 LQKENI. The CDR3 has 14 amino acids. The CDR3, as DNA: TGTGCCAGCTCACCGGTACAGGGGACAGATACGCAGTATTTT. Translation gives CASSPVQGTDTQYF.

The V gene is TRBV15, the J gene TRBJ1-1; D uncertain. The germline V gene encodes CDR1 LNHNV and CDR2 YYDKDF (reference sequence). This CDR3 spans 12 amino acids. V was shortened by 2 bases and J by 5 bases, with 6 bases between the two germline ends. In DNA form, the CDR3 reads TGTGCCACCAGCAGACCTTTTACTGAAGCTTTCTTT. Its translation: CATSRPFTEAFF.

The rearrangement uses TRBV18 and TRBJ2-6, with 9 bases fitting TRBD1. Looked up from germline, CDR1 is KGHSH and CDR2 is LQKENI. The CDR3 runs to 16 residues. V was pared by 4 bases and J by 4 bases, with 5 bases of the junction left unmatched. Here the CDR3 DNA reads TGTGCCAGCTCACAGGACAGGGGTTCCGGGGCCAACGTCCTGACTTTC. Translation: CASSQDRGSGANVLTF.

The chain couples TRBV6-6 to TRBJ1-1, with 8 bases that match TRBD1. Per germline, CDR1 MNHNY and CDR2 SVGAGI (reference sequence). The CDR3 length is 13 residues. Unmatched junction bases numbered 4, after V lost 7 bases and J lost 3 bases. The CDR3 loop reads CASTDRDDTEAFF. In DNA, the CDR3 is TGTGCCAGCACGGACAGGGACGACACTGAAGCTTTCTTT.

The DNA of the CDR3 is TGCGCCAGCAGCCTACAGTACAATGAGCAGTTCTTC. Translating gives CASSLQYNEQFF. The V gene is TRBV5-1, the J gene TRBJ2-1; D call uncertain. V was clipped by 4 bases and J by 4 bases, with 6 bases between them. This CDR3 spans 12 amino acids. The V gene's germline CDR1 is SGHRS and CDR2 YFSETQ.